This passage covers 11 T cell receptor beta chains from one sample sequenced in a study of cytomegalovirus exposure and HLA in healthy donors. The primer mix had 60 Vbeta and 13 Jbeta primers. The assay was immunoSEQ multiplex PCR, and TCRdb's table has in-frame clones only and misses some. Here the sample spans some 98,000 clones, roughly a tenth being singletons. Sequencing was performed on PBMCs. Receptor source: a man aged 50 to 59 in good health and CMV-seropositive.

In this sample, this clone turned up many times. This chain uses TRBV6-5 with TRBJ1-1; the match to TRBD1 covers 10 bases. The V segment lost 3 bases and the J segment 4 bases; nucleotides outside the gene matches: 2. The CDR3 loop spans 14 amino acids. Per germline, CDR1 MNHEY and CDR2 SVGAGI. The CDR3 protein is CASSYDRGLTEAFF. The CDR3, as DNA: TGTGCCAGCAGTTATGACAGGGGGCTCACTGAAGCTTTCTTT.

This clone qualifies as medium-sized. The chain couples TRBV6-1 to TRBJ2-7; 11 bases match TRBD1. The V and J ends lost 2 bases and 3 bases, in that order; junction bases with no gene match: 3. The CDR3 is 15 amino acids. Germline V gives CDR1 MNHNS, CDR2 SASEGT. CDR3: CASSEPGTGGYEQYF. CDR3 coding DNA: TGTGCCAGCAGTGAACCCGGGACAGGGGGCTACGAGCAGTACTTC.

V gene TRBV6-5 combines with J gene TRBJ2-4; 7 bases fit TRBD1. The CDR3 runs 14 residues. J lost 4 bases, V lost 4 bases, and 4 bases had no gene match. The germline gives CDR1 MNHEY, CDR2 SVGAGI. DNA for the CDR3: TGTGCCAGCAGTTGGAAACAGGGGAAAAACATTCAGTACTTC. This gives the protein CASSWKQGKNIQYF.

Many counts were recorded for this clone. This chain joins TRBV25-1 and TRBJ1-4, with D uncertain. This CDR3 has 15 residues. In germline, CDR1 is MGHDK, CDR2 SYGVNS. Trimming took off 5 bases at V and 4 bases at J, with 14 bases between the two ends. The CDR3 sequence is CASSRTAGSNEKLFF. CDR3 nucleotides: TGTGCCAGCAGTCGGACGGCGGGAAGTAATGAAAAACTGTTTTTT.

J is TRBJ2-1 and V is TRBV7-9; D is perhaps TRBD1 (5 bases). The germline V gene has CDR1 SEHNR and CDR2 FQNEAQ (reference sequence). V was clipped by 1 base and J by 16 bases, with 14 bases between them. The CDR3 sequence is 12 residues long. The CDR3 loop is CASSLEGVIGFF. The CDR3 nucleotides read TGTGCCAGCAGCTTAGAAGGGGTGATCGGTTTCTTC.

The rearrangement links TRBV28 to TRBJ1-4, with a tentative D call TRBD1 (6 bases). V dropped 2 bases and J dropped 8 bases, with 18 bases sitting between them. This CDR3 region has 16 residues. Germline V lookup: CDR1 MDHEN, CDR2 SYDVKM. The CDR3 sequence is CASSLGGGGRWEKLFF. In DNA form, the CDR3 reads TGTGCCAGCAGTTTAGGGGGAGGGGGGCGCTGGGAAAAACTGTTTTTT.

This clone appeared a few times. The V call is TRBV9, the J call TRBJ2-7; perhaps TRBD1 as D (5 bases). CDR1 and CDR2 (germline): SGDLS, YYNGEE. The CDR3 loop spans 16 amino acids. V was pared by 0 bases and J by 2 bases, with 15 bases between. The DNA of the CDR3 is TGTGCCAGCAGCGTAGGACAGCGTATATCGACCTACGAGCAGTACTTC. Its translation is CASSVGQRISTYEQYF.

The V call is TRBV4-2, the J call TRBJ2-5; D uncertain. The J call is in doubt because the DNA end fits TRBJ2-7 better. Germline CDR1 reads LGHNA; CDR2 reads YNFKEQ. The CDR3 is 13 amino acids. The CDR3 nucleotides are TGTGCCAGCAGCCAAGGTGGGGACTACGAGCAGTACTTC. Amino acids: CASSQGGDYEQYF.

This clone was seen a handful of times. This chain links TRBV29-1 with TRBJ1-1; D is ambiguous. The CDR3 is 14 amino acids. Trimming took 7 bases from V and 1 from J, leaving 16 bases between them. In germline, CDR1 is SQVTM, CDR2 ANQGSEA. Here the CDR3 reads CSAGQAIRNTEAFF. In DNA, the CDR3 is TGCAGCGCTGGGCAGGCTATAAGGAACACTGAAGCTTTCTTT.

This clone was detected only a few times. The chain is built from TRBV28 and TRBJ2-7; TRBD2 matches 9 bases. V shed 6 bases, J shed 3 bases, and the junction held 3 bases outside the gene matches. The CDR3 sequence is 13 residues long. Germline CDR1 is MDHEN and CDR2 is SYDVKM. The CDR3 coding sequence is TGTGCCAGCAGCAATAGCGGGAGCTACGAGCAGTACTTC. Its protein product is CASSNSGSYEQYF.

This clone was picked up a small number of times. J is TRBJ2-5 and V is TRBV9; D might be TRBD1 (5 bases). This CDR3 spans 16 amino acids. Trimming removed 2 bases at V and 5 bases at J, with 19 bases between. Looked up from germline, CDR1 is SGDLS and CDR2 is YYNGEE. The CDR3 DNA reads TGTGCCAGCAGCGTCGGTGGGGCCGAGGTCGGGGAGACCCAGTACTTC. Protein product: CASSVGGAEVGETQYF. Full variable domain (outside the CDR3, taken from reference TRBV9 and TRBJ2-5): DSGVTQTPKHLITATGQRVTLRCSPRSGDLSVYWYQQSLDQGLQFLIQYYNGEERAKGNILERFSAQQFPDLHSELNLSSLELGDSALYFCASSVGGAEVGETQYFGPGTRLLVL.